One sample yielded the 2 T cell receptor beta chains listed below, sequenced in a study of neurological immune-mediated disorders. TCRdb analysed the 5' RACE reads with MiXCR anew, one entry per CDR3 protein. The data contain about 89,000 distinct CDR3 sequences, 2% to 3% of them singletons. The sample taken for sequencing was PBMCs. These receptors were obtained from a woman in her 30s with multiple sclerosis.

This clonotype was found many times. The V and J genes are TRBV29-1 and TRBJ2-7; 7 nucleotides agree with TRBD2. The V segment lost 5 bases and the J segment 1 base; nucleotides outside the gene matches: 8. The germline V gene encodes CDR1 SQVTM and CDR2 ANQGSEA. This CDR3 spans 14 amino acids. CDR3 in amino acids: CSVYQLADSYEQYF. CDR3 nucleotide sequence: TGCAGCGTTTATCAGCTAGCGGATTCCTACGAGCAGTACTTC.

This clonotype was picked up many times. This chain connects TRBV20-1 to TRBJ2-3; D not resolved. The CDR3 is 15 amino acids. The V gene lost 0 bases and the J gene lost 3 bases, with 13 bases spanning the gap. Germline V gene data show CDR1 as DFQATT and CDR2 as SNEGSKA (reference sequence). In DNA form, the CDR3 reads TGCAGTGCTAGAGAACCTCTCGCGGCTACAGATACGCAGTATTTT. Its protein is CSAREPLAATDTQYF.